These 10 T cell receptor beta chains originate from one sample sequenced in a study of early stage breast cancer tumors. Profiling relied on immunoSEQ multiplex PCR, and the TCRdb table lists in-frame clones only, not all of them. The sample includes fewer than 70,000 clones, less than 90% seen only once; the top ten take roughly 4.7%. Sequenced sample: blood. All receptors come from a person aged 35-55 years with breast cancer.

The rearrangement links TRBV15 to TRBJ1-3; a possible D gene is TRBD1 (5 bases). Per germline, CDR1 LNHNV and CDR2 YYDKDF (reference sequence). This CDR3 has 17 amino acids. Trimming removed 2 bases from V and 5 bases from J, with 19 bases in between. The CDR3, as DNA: TGTGCCACCAGCAGACAGACAGCGATTCGGGAGAGAAACACCATATATTTT. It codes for CATSRQTAIRERNTIYF.

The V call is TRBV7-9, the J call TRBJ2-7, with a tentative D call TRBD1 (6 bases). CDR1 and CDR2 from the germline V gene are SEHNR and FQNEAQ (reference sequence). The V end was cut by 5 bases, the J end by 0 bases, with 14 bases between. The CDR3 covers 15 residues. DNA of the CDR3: TGTGCCAGCAGCAAAGGGCAGGGGCTCTCCTACGAGCAGTACTTC. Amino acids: CASSKGQGLSYEQYF.

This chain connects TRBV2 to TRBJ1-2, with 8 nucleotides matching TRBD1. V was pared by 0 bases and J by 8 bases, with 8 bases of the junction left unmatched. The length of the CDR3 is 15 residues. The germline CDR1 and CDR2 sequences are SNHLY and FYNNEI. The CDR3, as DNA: TGTGCCAGCAGTGAAGCGCTTGGTCAGGGGGCCGGCTACACCTTC. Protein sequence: CASSEALGQGAGYTF.

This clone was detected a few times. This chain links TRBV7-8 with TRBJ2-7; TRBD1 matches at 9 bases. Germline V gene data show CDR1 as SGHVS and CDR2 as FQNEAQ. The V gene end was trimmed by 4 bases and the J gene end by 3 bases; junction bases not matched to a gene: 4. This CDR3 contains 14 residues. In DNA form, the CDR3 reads TGTGCCAGCAGCTCGGACAGGGGTCTCTACGAGCAGTACTTC. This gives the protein CASSSDRGLYEQYF.

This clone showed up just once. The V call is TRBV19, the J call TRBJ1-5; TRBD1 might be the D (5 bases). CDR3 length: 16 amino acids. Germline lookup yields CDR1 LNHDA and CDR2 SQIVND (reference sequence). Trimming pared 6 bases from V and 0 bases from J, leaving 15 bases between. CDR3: CASRSKQVYSNQPQHF. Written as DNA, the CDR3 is TGTGCCAGTAGGTCAAAACAGGTCTATAGCAATCAGCCCCAGCATTTT.

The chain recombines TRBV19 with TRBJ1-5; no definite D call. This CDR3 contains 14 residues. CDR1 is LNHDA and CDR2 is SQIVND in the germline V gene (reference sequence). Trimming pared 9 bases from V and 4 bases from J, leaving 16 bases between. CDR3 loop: CASRRRELNQPQHF. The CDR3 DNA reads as TGTGCCAGCCGGCGGAGGGAGCTTAATCAGCCCCAGCATTTT.

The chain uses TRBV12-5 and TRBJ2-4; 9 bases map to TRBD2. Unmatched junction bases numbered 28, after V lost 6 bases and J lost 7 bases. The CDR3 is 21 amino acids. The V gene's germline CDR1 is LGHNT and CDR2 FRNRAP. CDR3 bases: TGTGCTAGTGGGAACCTACAGGGTAAGGACCTTCTAGCGGGAAGGCTGAACATTCAGTACTTC. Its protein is CASGNLQGKDLLAGRLNIQYF.

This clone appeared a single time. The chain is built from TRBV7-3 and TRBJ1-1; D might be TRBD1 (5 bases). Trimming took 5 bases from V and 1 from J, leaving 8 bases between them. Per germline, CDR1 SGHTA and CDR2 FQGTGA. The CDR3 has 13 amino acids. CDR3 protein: CASSRGQNTEAFF. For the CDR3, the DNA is TGTGCCAGCAGCCGAGGACAGAACACTGAAGCTTTCTTT. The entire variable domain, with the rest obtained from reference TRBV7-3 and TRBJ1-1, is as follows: GAGVSQTPSNKVTEKGKYVELRCDPISGHTALYWYRQSLGQGPEFLIYFQGTGAADDSGLPNDRFFAVRPEGSVSTLKIQRTERGDSAVYLCASSRGQNTEAFFGQGTRLTVV.

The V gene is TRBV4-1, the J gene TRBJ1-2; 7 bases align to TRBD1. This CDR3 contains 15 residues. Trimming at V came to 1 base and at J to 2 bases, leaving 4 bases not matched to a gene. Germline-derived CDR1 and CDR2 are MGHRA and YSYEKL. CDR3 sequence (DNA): TGCGCCAGCAGCCAAGGGCCGGGACAGAACTATGGCTACACCTTC. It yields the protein CASSQGPGQNYGYTF.

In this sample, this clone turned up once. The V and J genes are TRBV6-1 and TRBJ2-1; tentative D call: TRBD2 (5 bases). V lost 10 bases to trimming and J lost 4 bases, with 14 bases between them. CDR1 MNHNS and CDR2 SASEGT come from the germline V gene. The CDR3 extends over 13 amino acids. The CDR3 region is CATDSRQYNEQFF. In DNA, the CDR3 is TGTGCCACGGACTCCCGCCAATACAATGAGCAGTTCTTC.